The rows below give T cell receptor beta chains drawn from one sample of a study of blood T cells in healthy people across ages. TCRdb redid the calling of the 5' RACE reads with MiXCR, one entry per CDR3 protein. The data hold about 1.6 million distinct CDR3 sequences, with about 32% observed a single time. Material for sequencing was blood. These receptors were obtained from a woman in her twenties or thirties in good health. The CDR3 runs from the conserved cysteine through the conserved F or W.

V: TRBV15; CDR3: CATSLNRDYIVYYGYTF
V: TRBV12-3/TRBV12-4; CDR3: CASSRAMLAEGSYEQYF
V: TRBV28; CDR3: CASSLRTGKYEQYF
V: TRBV28; CDR3: CASRSRGGSGANVLTF
V: TRBV6-5; CDR3: CASSSSGTADANYGYTF
V: TRBV28; CDR3: CASSNRDRAHTQYF
V: TRBV5-1; CDR3: CASSQAIGGATDTQYF
V: TRBV11-2; CDR3: CASSPRRGYIQETQYF
V: TRBV10-3; CDR3: CAISGLEGQFF
V: TRBV29-1; CDR3: CSGGSDTEAFF
V: TRBV12-3/TRBV12-4; CDR3: CASSLEGSQETQYF
V: TRBV28; CDR3: CASSLLAGGPSNEQFF